This passage covers 32 T cell receptor beta chains from one sample sequenced in a study of cytomegalovirus exposure and HLA in healthy donors. PCR primers comprised 60 Vbeta and 13 Jbeta primers. Some clones are missing from TCRdb's copy, which holds only in-frame ones; the method was immunoSEQ multiplex PCR. The top ten hold 18% of the sample, which has 60,000 to 95,000 clones, roughly 84% seen once. Sequenced input: PBMCs. The receptors shown here come from a man in his sixties or seventies in good health and CMV-seropositive.

The rearrangement links TRBV19 to TRBJ2-2; possible D gene TRBD2, 6 bases. The CDR3 has 14 residues. The V gene lost 3 bases and the J gene lost 7 bases, with 12 bases spanning the gap. The germline gives CDR1 LNHDA, CDR2 SQIVND (reference sequence). CDR3 bases: TGTGCCAGTAGTATCAGGCGGGACGGCGGGGAGCTGTTTTTT. Translation: CASSIRRDGGELFF.

This chain links TRBV7-8 with TRBJ1-2; 8 bases fit TRBD1. Germline CDR1 and CDR2: SGHVS and FQNEAQ. With V trimmed by 5 bases and J by 7 bases, 9 bases remained unmatched. This CDR3 comprises 14 residues. For the CDR3, the DNA is TGTGCCAGCAGCCCGGACAGGGCTGCTAGTGGCTACACCTTC. Its protein is CASSPDRAASGYTF.

The rearrangement links TRBV7-6 to TRBJ2-2; 7 bases map to TRBD2. The junction had 9 bases not matched to a gene; V was cut back by 5 bases and J by 6 bases. This CDR3 has 15 amino acids. Germline V lookup: CDR1 SGHVS, CDR2 FNYEAQ. The CDR3 region has the DNA TGTGCCAGCAGCCCGAGCGGACTAGGCGCCGGGGAGCTGTTTTTT. Translating gives CASSPSGLGAGELFF.

This clone appeared a few times. J is TRBJ1-2 and V is TRBV14; the match to TRBD1 covers 7 bases. Germline loops: CDR1 SGHDN, CDR2 FVKESK. The trim removed 6 bases at V and 4 bases at J, leaving 11 bases unmatched. The CDR3 covers 15 residues. CDR3 coding DNA: TGTGCCAGCAGTCTAAACCCGGGACAGAGCTATGGCTACACCTTC. This encodes CASSLNPGQSYGYTF. Drawing the rest from reference TRBV14 and TRBJ1-2, the complete variable domain is EAGVTQFPSHSVIEKGQTVTLRCDPISGHDNLYWYRRVMGKEIKFLLHFVKESKQDESGMPNNRFLAERTGGTYSTLKVQPAELEDSGVYFCASSLNPGQSYGYTFGSGTRLTVV.

This clone has a single count. The rearrangement uses TRBV2 and TRBJ2-1; 11 positions match TRBD2. The length of the CDR3 is 16 residues. The ends lost 4 bases at V and 5 bases at J; junction bases unmatched: 7. Germline V gene sequence: CDR1 SNHLY, CDR2 FYNNEI. CDR3 DNA: TGTGCCAGCAGTGTGCGTAGCGGGGGGGCCAACAATGAGCAGTTCTTC. This translates into CASSVRSGGANNEQFF.

This chain uses TRBV29-1 with TRBJ2-5, with D perhaps matching TRBD1 (6 bases). The DNA matches TRBJ2-7 better at its end, which makes the J call doubtful. Germline V gene data show CDR1 as SQVTM and CDR2 as ANQGSEA. The CDR3 spans 12 residues. CDR3 nucleotides: TGCAGCGTTATCCAGGGGCAGGACGAGCAGTACTTC. Protein product: CSVIQGQDEQYF.

The table lists this clone with a few counts. V and J are TRBV18 and TRBJ1-2; TRBD1 agrees at 9 bases. The CDR3 is 15 amino acids. CDR1 and CDR2 (germline): KGHSH, LQKENI. V lost 3 bases and J lost 4; bases outside the gene matches: 6. The CDR3 region has the DNA TGTGCCAGCTCACCGCGGGACAGGGTAGGCTATGGCTACACCTTC. This sequence encodes CASSPRDRVGYGYTF.

J is TRBJ2-5 and V is TRBV5-1; maybe TRBD2 (6 bases). Germline CDR1 and CDR2: SGHRS and YFSETQ. Trimming removed 5 bases from V and 3 bases from J, with 14 bases in between. The CDR3 is made up of 14 amino acids. This chain's CDR3 is CASRNGLAEETQYF. The CDR3 region has the DNA TGCGCCAGCAGGAATGGATTAGCGGAAGAGACCCAGTACTTC.

This chain uses TRBV29-1 with TRBJ1-1; TRBD1 matches at 10 bases. V shed 7 bases, J shed 0 bases, and the junction held 5 bases outside the gene matches. Germline V gene sequence: CDR1 SQVTM, CDR2 ANQGSEA. The CDR3 has 14 amino acids. Written as DNA, the CDR3 is TGCAGCGCGACAGGGGGCGCGATGAACACTGAAGCTTTCTTT. Encoded protein: CSATGGAMNTEAFF.

The chain carries TRBV5-1 and TRBJ2-7; the D gene is possibly TRBD2 (6 bases). Germline values: CDR1 SGHRS, CDR2 YFSETQ. The CDR3 totals 14 residues. Trimming removed 4 bases at V and 2 bases at J, with 13 bases between. CDR3 bases: TGCGCCAGCAGCACATGGACTACTCCCTACGAGCAGTACTTC. Protein product: CASSTWTTPYEQYF.

This clone was seen a handful of times. The chain couples TRBV30 to TRBJ2-7; the match to TRBD2 covers 9 bases. CDR3 size: 14 residues. CDR1 GTSNPN and CDR2 SVGIG come from the germline V gene (reference sequence). V trimming: 5 bases; J trimming: 2 bases; junction bases outside the gene matches: 7. CDR3 sequence reads: CAWDSGLAPYEQYF. CDR3 nucleotides: TGTGCCTGGGACTCGGGACTAGCACCCTACGAGCAGTACTTC.

V and J are TRBV18 and TRBJ2-1, with 11 bases fitting TRBD2. Looked up from germline, CDR1 is KGHSH and CDR2 is LQKENI. J gave up 4 bases and V 6 bases, and 5 bases lay outside the gene matches. CDR3 length: 15 residues. CDR3 sequence: CASSPTSGAYNEQFF. CDR3 in DNA: TGTGCCAGCTCCCCGACTAGCGGGGCTTACAATGAGCAGTTCTTC.

This chain links TRBV5-4 with TRBJ2-7; 12 bases line up with TRBD2. Germline CDR1 and CDR2: SGHNT and YYREEE (reference sequence). Trimming removed 4 bases from V and 0 bases from J; junction bases left unmatched: 5. CDR3 size: 16 residues. The CDR3, as DNA: TGTGCCAGCAGCCCGGGGGGACTAGCGGGCTCCTACGAGCAGTACTTC. Its translation: CASSPGGLAGSYEQYF.

V usage is TRBV5-1 and J usage is TRBJ2-2, with D possibly being TRBD2 (6 bases). V gave up 4 bases and J gave up 4 bases, with 11 bases separating them. The CDR3 is 14 residues long. In germline, CDR1 is SGHRS, CDR2 YFSETQ. The CDR3 DNA reads TGCGCCAGCAGCGAGGGACTTATCACCGGGGAGCTGTTTTTT. The encoded protein is CASSEGLITGELFF.

The chain couples TRBV19 to TRBJ2-1; D is uncertain. The CDR3 consists of 13 residues. The germline V and J ends were trimmed by 0 bases and 9 bases, with 9 bases remaining between them. Looked up from germline, CDR1 is LNHDA and CDR2 is SQIVND (reference sequence). The CDR3 sequence: CASSIDNIGEQFF. The CDR3 DNA reads as TGTGCCAGTAGTATAGATAACATTGGTGAGCAGTTCTTC.

The chain carries TRBV6-1 and TRBJ2-1; 9 bases line up with TRBD1. Germline assignment: CDR1 MNHNS and CDR2 SASEGT. The CDR3 runs 15 residues. The V segment lost 1 base and the J segment 2 bases; nucleotides outside the gene matches: 0. The CDR3 DNA reads as TGTGCCAGCAGTGAAGGGACAGGGGCCTACAATGAGCAGTTCTTC. Protein sequence: CASSEGTGAYNEQFF.

This chain joins TRBV18 and TRBJ2-2; 7 bases agree with TRBD1. Germline assignment: CDR1 KGHSH and CDR2 LQKENI. This CDR3 spans 15 amino acids. V lost 2 bases and J lost 5; bases outside the gene matches: 5. The CDR3 nucleotides read TGTGCCAGCTCACCAGGGACAGCGAGTACCGGGGAGCTGTTTTTT. It translates to CASSPGTASTGELFF.

This chain uses TRBV2 with TRBJ1-4; 7 bases fit TRBD1. Germline assignment: CDR1 SNHLY and CDR2 FYNNEI. CDR3 length: 16 amino acids. V trimming: 5 bases; J trimming: 5 bases; junction bases outside the gene matches: 11. The CDR3 DNA sequence: TGTGCCAGCAGTTACCGACAGGGCGCGCCGAATGAAAAACTGTTTTTT. This codes for CASSYRQGAPNEKLFF.

This clone occurred a few times. V and J are TRBV11-3 and TRBJ2-3, with D perhaps TRBD2 (6 bases). Between the trimmed V and J ends, which lost 5 bases and 1 base, there was a span of 10 bases. The length of the CDR3 is 14 residues. Germline V gives CDR1 SGHNT, CDR2 YENEEA. The CDR3, as DNA: TGTGCCAGCAGCGGGTCGGGGGGCACAGATACGCAGTATTTT. Protein: CASSGSGGTDTQYF.

CDR3 amino acids: CASKPGQGYYGYTF. Here the CDR3 DNA reads TGTGCCAGCAAACCGGGACAGGGCTACTATGGCTACACCTTC. The chain combines TRBV19 with TRBJ1-2; 9 nucleotides agree with TRBD1. This CDR3 contains 14 residues. Germline V gene data show CDR1 as LNHDA and CDR2 as SQIVND (reference sequence). The ends lost 9 bases at V and 3 bases at J; junction bases unmatched: 8.

J is TRBJ2-7 and V is TRBV11-2; D ambiguous. Germline assignment: CDR1 SGHAT and CDR2 FQNNGV. CDR3 size: 11 residues. The V end was cut by 5 bases, the J end by 4 bases, with 6 bases between. The CDR3 region has the DNA TGTGCCAGCAGCGTCGTTTACGAGCAGTACTTC. Translation: CASSVVYEQYF.

This clone was observed a handful of times. This chain links TRBV11-2 with TRBJ1-3; D not resolved. This CDR3 is 14 amino acids long. Trimming pared 3 bases from V and 1 base from J, leaving 7 bases between. The germline gives CDR1 SGHAT, CDR2 FQNNGV. The CDR3 DNA reads as TGTGCCAGCAGCTTCGGAGGATCTGGAAACACCATATATTTT. This encodes CASSFGGSGNTIYF.

This rearrangement joins TRBV5-5 to TRBJ2-7, with TRBD1 identical over 7 bases. In germline, CDR1 is SGHKS, CDR2 YYEKEE (reference sequence). The J segment lost 2 bases and the V segment lost 7 bases, leaving 6 bases of the junction unmatched. The length of the CDR3 is 13 residues. CDR3 residues: CASGPGTAYEQYF. The CDR3 region has the DNA TGTGCCAGCGGCCCCGGGACAGCCTACGAGCAGTACTTC. The full variable domain, with the rest looked up from reference TRBV5-5 and TRBJ2-7, is DAGVTQSPTHLIKTRGQQVTLRCSPISGHKSVSWYQQVLGQGPQFIFQYYEKEERGRGNFPDRFSARQFPNYSSELNVNALLLGDSALYLCASGPGTAYEQYFGPGTRLTVT.

This clone came up once. The chain joins TRBV6-1 to TRBJ1-1, with 7 bases identical to TRBD1. The CDR3 contains 15 residues. CDR1 and CDR2 (germline): MNHNS, SASEGT. V gave up 6 bases and J gave up 1 base; unmatched junction bases: 8. CDR3 nucleotide sequence: TGTGCCAGCAGAGTAGCCAGGGGGAGGAACACTGAAGCTTTCTTT. Protein sequence: CASRVARGRNTEAFF.

The V gene is TRBV19, the J gene TRBJ1-2, with 7 bases lining up with TRBD1. Germline assignment: CDR1 LNHDA and CDR2 SQIVND (reference sequence). CDR3 length equals 14 residues. With 7 bases clipped from V and 3 bases from J, the junction kept 8 bases outside the gene matches. The CDR3 spells CASIPRQGYYGYTF. CDR3 in DNA: TGTGCCAGTATCCCCCGACAGGGCTACTATGGCTACACCTTC.

This chain links TRBV19 with TRBJ2-2; D might be TRBD2 (6 bases). This CDR3 spans 15 amino acids. Per the germline V gene, CDR1 is LNHDA and CDR2 is SQIVND (reference sequence). V was pared by 7 bases and J by 0 bases, with 12 bases between. The CDR3 loop reads CASTSGGSNTGELFF. The CDR3 DNA reads as TGTGCCAGTACATCCGGGGGTTCGAACACCGGGGAGCTGTTTTTT. The full variable domain, rest sourced from reference TRBV19 and TRBJ2-2, is DGGITQSPKYLFRKEGQNVTLSCEQNLNHDAMYWYRQDPGQGLRLIYYSQIVNDFQKGDIAEGYSVSREKKESFPLTVTSAQKNPTAFYLCASTSGGSNTGELFFGEGSRLTVL.

J is TRBJ2-4 and V is TRBV19, with TRBD2 matching over 14 bases. The CDR3 is 16 residues long. Germline CDR1 reads LNHDA; CDR2 reads SQIVND (reference sequence). Germline trimming cut 7 bases from V and 6 bases from J; bases unmatched to any gene: 8. In nucleotides, the CDR3 is TGTGCCAGTACCGGCTTAGGACTAGCGGGGGGAAACATTCAGTACTTC. Encoded protein: CASTGLGLAGGNIQYF.

The gene calls are TRBV5-1 and TRBJ2-1, with 7 bases identical to TRBD2. Germline trimming cut 3 bases from V and 5 bases from J; bases unmatched to any gene: 5. CDR3 size: 14 residues. Germline V gene data show CDR1 as SGHRS and CDR2 as YFSETQ. CDR3 amino acids: CASSSQTSNNEQFF. In DNA form, the CDR3 reads TGCGCCAGCAGCTCCCAGACTAGCAACAATGAGCAGTTCTTC.

V is TRBV18 and J is TRBJ1-5; TRBD1 agrees at 7 bases. The CDR3 is 12 residues long. Losses at the gene ends were 5 bases for V and 9 bases for J; bases not matched to a gene: 4. CDR1 KGHSH and CDR2 LQKENI come from the germline V gene. CDR3 DNA sequence: TGTGCCAGCTCATCTCCAGGGGGGCCCCAGCATTTT. It codes for CASSSPGGPQHF.

The chain joins TRBV5-4 to TRBJ1-5, with D possibly being TRBD1 (5 bases). The CDR3 is made up of 13 amino acids. Trimming pared 4 bases from V and 5 bases from J, leaving 10 bases between. Germline values: CDR1 SGHNT, CDR2 YYREEE (reference sequence). Here the CDR3 DNA reads TGTGCCAGCAGCGAGGACATATATCAGCCCCAGCATTTT. Protein sequence: CASSEDIYQPQHF.

The genes are TRBV14 and TRBJ1-2; a possible D gene is TRBD1 (5 bases). The CDR3 spans 15 residues. Germline lookup yields CDR1 SGHDN and CDR2 FVKESK. V lost 3 bases and J lost 6, with 17 bases in between. CDR3 protein: CASSHRAAPLNGYTF. CDR3 nucleotides: TGTGCCAGCAGCCACAGGGCAGCCCCTCTGAATGGCTACACCTTC.

In the case of this clone: One end of the junction is discordant with germline, which a read error may explain. The J gene is TRBJ2-3, the V gene TRBV7-9, with 9 bases lining up with TRBD2. The CDR3 has 15 residues. From germline, CDR1 is SEHNR and CDR2 FQNEAQ (reference sequence). CDR3 sequence reads: CATSPTGLASNTQYF. CDR3 coding DNA: TGTGCCACCAGCCCCACTGGACTAGCGAGTAATACGCAGTATTTT.